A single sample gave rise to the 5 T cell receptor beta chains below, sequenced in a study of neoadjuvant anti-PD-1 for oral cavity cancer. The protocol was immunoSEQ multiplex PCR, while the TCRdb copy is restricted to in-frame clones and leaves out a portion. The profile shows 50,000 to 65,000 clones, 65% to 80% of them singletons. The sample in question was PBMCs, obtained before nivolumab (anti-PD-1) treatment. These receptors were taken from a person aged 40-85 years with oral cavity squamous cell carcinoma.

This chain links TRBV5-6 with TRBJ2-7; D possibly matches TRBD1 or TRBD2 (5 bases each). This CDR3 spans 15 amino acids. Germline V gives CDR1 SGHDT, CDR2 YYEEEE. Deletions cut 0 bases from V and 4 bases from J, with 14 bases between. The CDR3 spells CASSLASWDGYEQYF. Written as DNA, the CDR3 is TGTGCCAGCAGCTTGGCCTCGTGGGACGGATACGAGCAGTACTTC.

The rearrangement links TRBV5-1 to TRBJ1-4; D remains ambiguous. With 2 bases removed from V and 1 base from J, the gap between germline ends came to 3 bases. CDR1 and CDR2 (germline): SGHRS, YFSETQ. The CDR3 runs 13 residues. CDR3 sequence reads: CASSLGTNEKLFF. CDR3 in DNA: TGCGCCAGCAGCTTAGGAACTAATGAAAAACTGTTTTTT.

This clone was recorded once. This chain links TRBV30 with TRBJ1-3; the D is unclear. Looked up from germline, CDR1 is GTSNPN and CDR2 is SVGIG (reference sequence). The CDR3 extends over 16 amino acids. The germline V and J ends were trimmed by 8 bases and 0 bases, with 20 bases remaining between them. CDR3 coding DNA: TGTGCCGTAGGAGATAAGGGCCCTAGCTCTGGAAACACCATATATTTT. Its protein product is CAVGDKGPSSGNTIYF.

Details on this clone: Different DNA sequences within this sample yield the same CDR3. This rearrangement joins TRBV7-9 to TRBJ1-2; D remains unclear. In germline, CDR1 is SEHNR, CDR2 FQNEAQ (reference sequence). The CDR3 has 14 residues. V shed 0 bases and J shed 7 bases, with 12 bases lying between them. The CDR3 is CASSLAKASGGYTF. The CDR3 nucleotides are TGTGCCAGCAGCTTAGCGAAAGCATCCGGTGGCTACACCTTC.

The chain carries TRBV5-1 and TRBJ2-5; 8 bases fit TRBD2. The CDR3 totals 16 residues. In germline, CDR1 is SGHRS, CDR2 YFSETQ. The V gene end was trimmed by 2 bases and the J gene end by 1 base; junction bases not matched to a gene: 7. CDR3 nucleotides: TGCGCCAGCAGCTTTAACGGGGGGGCCCTCCAAGAGACCCAGTACTTC. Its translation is CASSFNGGALQETQYF.